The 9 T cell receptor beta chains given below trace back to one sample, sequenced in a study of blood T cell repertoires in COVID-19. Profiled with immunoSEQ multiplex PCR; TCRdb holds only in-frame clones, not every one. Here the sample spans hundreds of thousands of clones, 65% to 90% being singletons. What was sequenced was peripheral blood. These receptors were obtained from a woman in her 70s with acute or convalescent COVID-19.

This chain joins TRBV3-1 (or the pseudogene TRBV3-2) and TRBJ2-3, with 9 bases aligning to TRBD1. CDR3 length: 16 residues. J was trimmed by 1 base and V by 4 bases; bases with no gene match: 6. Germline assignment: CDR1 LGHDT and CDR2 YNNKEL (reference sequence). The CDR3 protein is CASSLIRTGGTDTQYF. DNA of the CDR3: TGTGCCAGCAGCCTCATCCGGACAGGGGGCACAGATACGCAGTATTTT.

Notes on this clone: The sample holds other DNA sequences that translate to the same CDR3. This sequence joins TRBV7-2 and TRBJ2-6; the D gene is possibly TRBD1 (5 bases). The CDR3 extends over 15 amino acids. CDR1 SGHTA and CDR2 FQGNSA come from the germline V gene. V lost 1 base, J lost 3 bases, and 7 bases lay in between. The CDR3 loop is CASSLVRGGANVLTF. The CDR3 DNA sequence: TGTGCCAGCAGCTTAGTAAGGGGTGGGGCCAACGTCCTGACTTTC.

The CDR3 coding sequence is TGTGCCAGCAGTTTATGGGCGGGACTAGCGGCGACCGGGGAGCTGTTTTTT. Translated, it gives CASSLWAGLAATGELFF. V gene TRBV27 combines with J gene TRBJ2-2; 11 bases line up with TRBD2. The V and J ends lost 1 base and 5 bases, in that order; junction bases with no gene match: 6. The CDR3 runs to 17 residues. Germline values: CDR1 MNHEY, CDR2 SMNVEV (reference sequence).

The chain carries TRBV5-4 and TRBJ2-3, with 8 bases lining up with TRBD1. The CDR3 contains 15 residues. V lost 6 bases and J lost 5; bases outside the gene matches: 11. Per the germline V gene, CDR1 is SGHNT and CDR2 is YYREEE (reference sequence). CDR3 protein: CASTTAGGGGDTQYF. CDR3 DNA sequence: TGTGCCAGCACCACGGCAGGGGGCGGTGGAGATACGCAGTATTTT.

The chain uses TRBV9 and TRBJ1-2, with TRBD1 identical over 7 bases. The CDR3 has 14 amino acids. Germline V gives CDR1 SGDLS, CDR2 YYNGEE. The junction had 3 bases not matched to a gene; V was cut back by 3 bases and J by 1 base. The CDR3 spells CASSGGQYNYGYTF. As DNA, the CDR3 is TGTGCCAGCAGCGGGGGACAGTATAACTATGGCTACACCTTC.

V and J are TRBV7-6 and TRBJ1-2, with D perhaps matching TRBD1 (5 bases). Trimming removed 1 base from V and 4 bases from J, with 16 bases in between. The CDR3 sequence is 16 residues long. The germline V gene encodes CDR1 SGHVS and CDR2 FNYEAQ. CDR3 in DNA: TGTGCCAGCAGCTTAGGCCGCGGGGGTACCGGCTATGGCTACACCTTC. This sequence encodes CASSLGRGGTGYGYTF.

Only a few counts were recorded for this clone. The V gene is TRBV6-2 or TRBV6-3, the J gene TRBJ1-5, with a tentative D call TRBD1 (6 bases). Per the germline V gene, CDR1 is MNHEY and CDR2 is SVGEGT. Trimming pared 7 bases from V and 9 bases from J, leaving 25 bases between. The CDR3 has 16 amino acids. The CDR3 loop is CASTYGLGGGRPPQHF. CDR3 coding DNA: TGTGCCAGCACTTATGGGTTGGGGGGGGGCAGGCCGCCCCAGCATTTT.

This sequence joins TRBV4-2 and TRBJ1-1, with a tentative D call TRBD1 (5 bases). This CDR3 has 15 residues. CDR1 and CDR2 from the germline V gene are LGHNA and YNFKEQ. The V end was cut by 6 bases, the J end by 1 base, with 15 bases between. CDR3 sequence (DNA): TGTGCCAGCAGTCCTCAGGGCAGACCGAACACTGAAGCTTTCTTT. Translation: CASSPQGRPNTEAFF.

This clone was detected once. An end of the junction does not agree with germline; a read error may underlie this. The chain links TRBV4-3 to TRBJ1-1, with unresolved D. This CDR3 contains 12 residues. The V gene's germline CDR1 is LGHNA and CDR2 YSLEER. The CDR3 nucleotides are TGCGCCAGCAGCCATCCCGACACAGAAGCTTTCTTT. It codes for CASSHPDTEAFF.